The 28 T cell receptor beta chains presented below share a single source sample, sequenced in a study of blood T cell repertoires in COVID-19. Using immunoSEQ multiplex PCR, the repertoire was profiled, and TCRdb retains in-frame clones only, with some absent. The sample records around 130,000 clones, 85% being singletons. The sequencing input was peripheral blood. These receptor sequences come from a human donor in a cohort sampled during active COVID-19.

The genes are TRBV15 and TRBJ2-5, with 7 bases lining up with TRBD2. Germline trimming cut 5 bases from V and 2 bases from J; bases unmatched to any gene: 2. From germline, CDR1 is LNHNV and CDR2 YYDKDF (reference sequence). The CDR3 is 13 amino acids. The CDR3 sequence is CATSGGGQETQYF. Here the CDR3 DNA reads TGTGCCACCAGCGGGGGGGGGCAAGAGACCCAGTACTTC.

A note on this clone: At one end the junction does not follow the germline gene, possibly because of a read error. The rearrangement uses TRBV7-7 and TRBJ2-5, with 9 bases identical to TRBD1. Germline CDR1 reads SSHAT; CDR2 reads FNYEAQ (reference sequence). CDR3 length: 16 residues. The CDR3 nucleotides read TGTGCTAGCAGCTCTAGACAGGGGGTCTCCGGAGAGACCCAGTACTTC. Protein sequence: CASSSRQGVSGETQYF.

This clone came up once. J is TRBJ2-3 and V is TRBV14; D is uncertain. The V gene's germline CDR1 is SGHDN and CDR2 FVKESK. Trimming took off 0 bases at V and 2 bases at J, with 6 bases between the two ends. The CDR3 has 14 residues. Here the CDR3 reads CASSQDPLTDTQYF. CDR3 nucleotide sequence: TGTGCCAGCAGCCAAGATCCCCTCACAGATACGCAGTATTTT.

The chain links TRBV19 to TRBJ2-7, with TRBD2 matching over 8 bases. Trimming removed 5 bases from V and 4 bases from J; junction bases left unmatched: 10. The CDR3 covers 15 residues. Germline-derived CDR1 and CDR2 are LNHDA and SQIVND (reference sequence). The chain's CDR3 is CASSHAGTSQYEQYF. As DNA, the CDR3 is TGTGCCAGTAGTCACGCCGGGACTAGTCAGTACGAGCAGTACTTC. The variable domain in full, with the rest retrieved from reference TRBV19 and TRBJ2-7, is DGGITQSPKYLFRKEGQNVTLSCEQNLNHDAMYWYRQDPGQGLRLIYYSQIVNDFQKGDIAEGYSVSREKKESFPLTVTSAQKNPTAFYLCASSHAGTSQYEQYFGPGTRLTVT.

This chain links TRBV9 with TRBJ2-2; D unresolved. CDR1 SGDLS and CDR2 YYNGEE come from the germline V gene. CDR3 length equals 14 residues. Trimming shortened V by 4 bases and J by 2 bases, and 9 bases separated the two germline ends. The CDR3 here is CASSLFLNTGELFF. The CDR3 coding sequence is TGTGCCAGCAGCCTCTTCCTTAACACCGGGGAGCTGTTTTTT.

The rearrangement joins TRBV5-4 to TRBJ2-3, with TRBD2 identical over 13 bases. The V segment lost 5 bases and the J segment 2 bases; nucleotides outside the gene matches: 5. Germline loops: CDR1 SGHNT, CDR2 YYREEE (reference sequence). There are 16 residues in the CDR3. DNA for the CDR3: TGTGCCAGCAGACCGGGACTAGCGGGATACACAGATACGCAGTATTTT. The encoded protein is CASRPGLAGYTDTQYF.

In this sample, this clone turned up a few times. The chain couples TRBV9 to TRBJ2-3; D is perhaps TRBD1 (5 bases). The V gene's germline CDR1 is SGDLS and CDR2 YYNGEE. The CDR3 contains 13 residues. Trimming shortened V by 0 bases and J by 9 bases, and 11 bases separated the two germline ends. The CDR3 sequence is CASSVAPGNTQYF. The CDR3, as DNA: TGTGCCAGCAGCGTAGCCCCAGGGAACACGCAGTATTTT.

This clone has a handful of counts. The chain has TRBV28 and TRBJ1-5; D not certain. CDR1 MDHEN and CDR2 SYDVKM come from the germline V gene. V was pared by 1 base and J by 1 base, with 14 bases between. CDR3 length: 17 residues. The CDR3 sequence: CASSLLPRPGSNQPQHF. The CDR3 DNA reads TGTGCCAGCAGTTTATTGCCCAGGCCTGGAAGCAATCAGCCCCAGCATTTT.

The V and J genes are TRBV3-1 (or the pseudogene TRBV3-2) and TRBJ1-2, with 9 bases lining up with TRBD1. Losses at the gene ends were 0 bases for V and 3 bases for J; bases not matched to a gene: 8. The CDR3 is 17 amino acids. Germline-derived CDR1 and CDR2 are LGHDT and YNNKEL (reference sequence). The CDR3 DNA follows: TGTGCCAGCAGCCAAGATCGGGACAGGGCTTCCGACTATGGCTACACCTTC. Translated: CASSQDRDRASDYGYTF.

The genes are TRBV15 and TRBJ2-3; D is possibly TRBD1 (5 bases). V dropped 3 bases and J dropped 0 bases, with 7 bases sitting between them. This CDR3 region has 14 residues. Germline V gene sequence: CDR1 LNHNV, CDR2 YYDKDF (reference sequence). In DNA, the CDR3 is TGTGCCACCAGCAGCCCAGGGAGCACAGATACGCAGTATTTT. This translates into CATSSPGSTDTQYF.

The chain uses TRBV9 and TRBJ2-2; 7 positions match TRBD1. J lost 3 bases, V lost 6 bases, and 14 bases had no gene match. The CDR3 runs 17 residues. CDR1 SGDLS and CDR2 YYNGEE come from the germline V gene. The CDR3 nucleotides read TGTGCCAGCAACCCAACCGGGACAGAAACATACACCGGGGAGCTGTTTTTT. Translation: CASNPTGTETYTGELFF.

The chain carries TRBV6-5 and TRBJ1-4; TRBD1 is a possible D gene (6 bases). The germline CDR1 and CDR2 sequences are MNHEY and SVGAGI. The CDR3 runs 14 residues. V was trimmed by 3 bases and J by 8 bases, leaving 13 bases between them. CDR3 amino acids: CASSYDRFGEKLFF. The CDR3 DNA reads as TGTGCCAGCAGTTATGACAGGTTTGGAGAAAAACTGTTTTTT.

The gene calls are TRBV6-4 and TRBJ2-1; 10 positions match TRBD2. The CDR3 spans 16 residues. V lost 5 bases to trimming and J lost 6 bases; unmatched junction nucleotides: 10. Looked up from germline, CDR1 is MRHNA and CDR2 is SNTAGT. The CDR3 protein is CASSQQGLAFTNEQFF. The DNA of the CDR3 is TGTGCCAGCAGTCAGCAGGGACTAGCGTTTACCAATGAGCAGTTCTTC.

This clone is labeled as medium-sized. This chain connects TRBV2 to TRBJ1-1, with 7 bases lining up with TRBD1. Losses at the gene ends were 8 bases for V and 1 base for J; bases not matched to a gene: 7. CDR3 length: 14 residues. CDR1 and CDR2 (germline): SNHLY, FYNNEI. Written as DNA, the CDR3 is TGTGCCAGCTTGGGACAGCGATGGAACACTGAAGCTTTCTTT. It encodes CASLGQRWNTEAFF.

The chain employs TRBV19 and TRBJ1-1, with 8 bases aligning to TRBD1. Germline loops: CDR1 LNHDA, CDR2 SQIVND (reference sequence). This CDR3 contains 14 residues. The ends lost 4 bases at V and 5 bases at J; junction bases unmatched: 6. CDR3 in DNA: TGTGCCAGTAGTAAAACAGGGGGAGGTACTGAAGCTTTCTTT. Amino acids: CASSKTGGGTEAFF.

The chain combines TRBV25-1 with TRBJ1-5; TRBD1 is a possible D gene (5 bases). V lost 1 base, J lost 2 bases, and 6 bases lay in between. CDR1 and CDR2 from the germline V gene are MGHDK and SYGVNS. The CDR3 has 14 residues. The CDR3 DNA follows: TGTGCCAGCAGTGAATGGGGGGGCAATCAGCCCCAGCATTTT. Translated: CASSEWGGNQPQHF.

This chain connects TRBV5-6 to TRBJ1-5; no reliable D call. CDR3 length equals 14 residues. V lost 0 bases and J lost 0, with 4 bases in between. Germline assignment: CDR1 SGHDT and CDR2 YYEEEE. CDR3 loop: CASSLDNSNQPQHF. CDR3 bases: TGTGCCAGCAGCTTGGACAATAGCAATCAGCCCCAGCATTTT.

The chain links TRBV6-1 to TRBJ1-2, with D tentatively TRBD1 (6 bases). Germline CDR1 reads MNHNS; CDR2 reads SASEGT. V lost 4 bases and J 5 bases, leaving 20 bases between the germline ends. The CDR3 is 16 amino acids. CDR3 sequence reads: CASSATTGLAGYGYTF. The CDR3, as DNA: TGTGCCAGCAGTGCGACGACAGGCCTAGCGGGATATGGCTACACCTTC.

The rearrangement uses TRBV19 and TRBJ2-1; 7 bases line up with TRBD2. Germline lookup yields CDR1 LNHDA and CDR2 SQIVND (reference sequence). The CDR3 covers 15 residues. V gave up 3 bases and J gave up 5 bases; unmatched junction bases: 7. The CDR3 region has the DNA TGTGCCAGTAGTATCAGCGGGGTAACAAACAATGAGCAGTTCTTC. Amino acid sequence: CASSISGVTNNEQFF.

There are a few counts of this clone. The rearrangement uses TRBV9 and TRBJ1-2, with D possibly matching TRBD1 (6 bases). The V and J ends lost 0 bases and 4 bases respectively, with 10 bases between them. CDR1 and CDR2 from the germline V gene are SGDLS and YYNGEE. This CDR3 has 14 residues. The CDR3 nucleotides read TGTGCCAGCAGCGTAGGGCAGGGGCCCTATGGCTACACCTTC. It yields the protein CASSVGQGPYGYTF.

V and J are TRBV20-1 and TRBJ2-3; D is perhaps TRBD1 (6 bases). This CDR3 spans 14 amino acids. CDR1 is DFQATT, CDR2 SNEGSKA, per germline (reference sequence). With 3 bases removed from V and 2 bases from J, the gap between germline ends came to 12 bases. The CDR3 reads CSASMGADTDTQYF. CDR3 bases: TGCAGTGCTAGTATGGGGGCAGACACAGATACGCAGTATTTT.

This chain links TRBV6-5 with TRBJ2-7; D call uncertain. With 4 bases removed from V and 10 bases from J, the gap between germline ends came to 11 bases. This CDR3 comprises 11 residues. The germline CDR1 and CDR2 sequences are MNHEY and SVGAGI. CDR3 in amino acids: CASSFDKQQYF. For the CDR3, the DNA is TGTGCCAGCAGTTTTGATAAGCAACAGTACTTC.

The gene calls are TRBV5-8 and TRBJ2-7; D possibly corresponds to TRBD1 (5 bases). The V end lost 0 bases, the J end lost 9 bases, and 13 bases lay between the germline ends. This CDR3 has 13 amino acids. The germline gives CDR1 SGHTS, CDR2 YDEGEE. The DNA of the CDR3 is TGTGCCAGCAGCTTGGAGGGGAATATCGGGCAGTACGTC. It codes for CASSLEGNIGQYV.

V and J are TRBV7-9 and TRBJ2-7; D is perhaps TRBD1 (5 bases). This CDR3 has 13 residues. Trimming took off 1 base at V and 4 bases at J, with 8 bases between the two ends. Per germline, CDR1 SEHNR and CDR2 FQNEAQ (reference sequence). CDR3 amino acids: CASSLEAGYEQYV. Written as DNA, the CDR3 is TGTGCCAGCAGCTTAGAAGCAGGGTACGAGCAGTACGTC.

J is TRBJ2-7 and V is TRBV2; 12 bases fit TRBD2. This CDR3 is 15 amino acids long. V shed 6 bases, J shed 4 bases, and the junction held 7 bases outside the gene matches. Germline V gene data show CDR1 as SNHLY and CDR2 as FYNNEI. The CDR3 here is CASRTALAGGYEQYF. The DNA of the CDR3 is TGTGCCAGCAGAACCGCACTAGCGGGGGGTTACGAGCAGTACTTC.

V gene TRBV9 combines with J gene TRBJ2-2; D not resolved. In germline, CDR1 is SGDLS, CDR2 YYNGEE. The V gene lost 0 bases and the J gene lost 1 base, with 7 bases spanning the gap. CDR3 length equals 15 residues. The CDR3 nucleotides are TGTGCCAGCAGCGTAGTGCCACAGAACACCGGGGAGCTGTTTTTT. It encodes CASSVVPQNTGELFF.

The chain recombines TRBV4-3 with TRBJ1-2; TRBD1 matches at 8 bases. The CDR3 is 14 amino acids. Looked up from germline, CDR1 is LGHNA and CDR2 is YSLEER. The V gene end was trimmed by 0 bases and the J gene end by 8 bases; junction bases not matched to a gene: 5. This chain's CDR3 is CASSQDQGALGYTF. The CDR3 DNA follows: TGCGCCAGCAGCCAAGACCAGGGGGCCCTGGGCTACACCTTC.

V gene TRBV19 combines with J gene TRBJ2-3; TRBD2 matches 9 bases. The CDR3 is 16 residues long. Germline trimming cut 7 bases from V and 1 base from J; bases unmatched to any gene: 9. Germline values: CDR1 LNHDA, CDR2 SQIVND (reference sequence). The CDR3, as DNA: TGTGCCAGTACCCTCTCAGCTAGCGGGGGCACAGATACGCAGTATTTT. Translation gives CASTLSASGGTDTQYF.